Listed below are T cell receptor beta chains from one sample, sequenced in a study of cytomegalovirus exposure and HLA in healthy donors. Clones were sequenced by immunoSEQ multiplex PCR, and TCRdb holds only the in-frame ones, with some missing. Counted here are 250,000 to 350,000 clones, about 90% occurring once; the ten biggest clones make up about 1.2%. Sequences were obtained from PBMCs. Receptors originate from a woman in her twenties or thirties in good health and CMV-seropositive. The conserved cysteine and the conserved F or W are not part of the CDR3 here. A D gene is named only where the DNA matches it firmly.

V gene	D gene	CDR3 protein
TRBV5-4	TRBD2	ASSFYGRQETQY
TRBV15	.	ATSRGITGSYEQY
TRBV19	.	ASSLRQSTEAF
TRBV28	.	ASTLQGMTYNEQF
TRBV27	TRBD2	ASRVAGGETQY
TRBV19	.	ASSIDPGTGGYT
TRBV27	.	ASSYWYQGTVKAF
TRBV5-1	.	ASSFSDTEAF
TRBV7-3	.	ASRPIGLGDTGELF
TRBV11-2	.	ASSYLRGVNYGYT
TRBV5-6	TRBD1	ASSLGRDRGTYGYT
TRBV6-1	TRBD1	ASSASGGNQPQH
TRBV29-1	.	SVNPGIRTSVHEQF
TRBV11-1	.	ASREESSGNTIY
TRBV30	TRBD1	AWSVPSYRGDGYT
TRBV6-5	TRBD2	ASSPTERGAYEQY
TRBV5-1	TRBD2	ASSSKGLAGVQETQY
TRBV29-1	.	SVVWDYGYT
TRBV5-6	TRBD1	ASSLKSGGPETQY
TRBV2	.	ASSMDGGTAVAVENEAQY
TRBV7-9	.	ASSPFYEQF
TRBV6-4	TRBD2	ASSVREGEQY
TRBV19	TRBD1	ASSIGQGDEQY
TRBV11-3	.	ASSFGGNDYEQY
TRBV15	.	ATSRSRDIPYEQY
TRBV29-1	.	SVESGYTDTQY
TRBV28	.	ASSLTTAGYGYT
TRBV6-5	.	ASKGQKNTEAF
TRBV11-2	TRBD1	ASSLGQGYQPQH
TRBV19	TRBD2	ASKDGGGVASNEQF
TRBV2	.	ASSEGQYEQY
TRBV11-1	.	ASSLAGTEQY
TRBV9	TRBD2	ASSVGPEAGRSEQF
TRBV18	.	ASSPTTPTNEKLF
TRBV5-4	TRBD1	ASSAPPIEDRGLYGYT
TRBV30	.	AWSRNEKLF
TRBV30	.	AWRIGPGETQY
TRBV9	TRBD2	ASSVIAGVFETQY
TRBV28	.	ASSLDRRGYT
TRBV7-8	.	ASSFNPFTSDDSYEQY
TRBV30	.	AWSWDSNQPQH
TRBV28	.	ASSRWGGTDTQY
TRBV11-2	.	ASSFMYEQF
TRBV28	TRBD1	ASSSDREWSYNYGYT
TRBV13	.	ASSFGAETQY
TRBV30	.	AWTPGANSGNTIY
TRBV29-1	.	SVHRLPPELYGYT
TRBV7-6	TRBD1	ASSPWTGGKDTIY
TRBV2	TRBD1	ASSEFAWGQGTGLSPGELF
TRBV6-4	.	ASSDDGYGYT
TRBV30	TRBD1	AWTADRGGSPLH
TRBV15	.	ATSRVNRYEQY
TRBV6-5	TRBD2	ATRSGDSYEQY